In this sample, the clone carrying this T cell receptor beta chain is large (0.1 to 1%). Antigen unknown. The source of the sample is a study of circulating CD8 cells and anti-PD-1 response in melanoma. Study-level background: Complete or partial response defined responders; stable or progressive disease, non-responders.

Four subsets defined by PD-1 and/or TIGIT were sorted from live CD3+CD8+TCRalphabeta+ cells. The QIAseq Immune Repertoire TCR panel built the libraries from roughly 15 ng of total RNA. TCRdb ran MiXCR on the reads and lists one entry per CDR3 protein. The data hold about 720 distinct CDR3 sequences, with roughly 6.1% observed a single time. Study-wide findings and caveats: Some patients were treatment-naive; others were previously treated. Diversity ranked highest in DNEG and lowest in TIGIT subsets. Under 7% of TRB clonotypes were shared between subsets at M1.

Source: CD8+ T cells from PBMCs, taken at baseline or after one month of anti-PD-1 therapy (not recorded which). This TCR was sampled from a human donor with melanoma.

Here the CDR3 reads CASNSGQLSNQPQHF. DNA for the CDR3: TGTGCCAGTAATTCGGGACAACTTAGCAATCAGCCCCAGCATTTT. This sequence joins TRBV19 and TRBJ1-5, with a tentative D call TRBD1 (6 bases). Trimming stripped 7 bases from V and 0 bases from J, with 13 bases between. The CDR3 is 15 residues long. The V gene's germline CDR1 is LNHDA and CDR2 SQIVND (reference sequence).